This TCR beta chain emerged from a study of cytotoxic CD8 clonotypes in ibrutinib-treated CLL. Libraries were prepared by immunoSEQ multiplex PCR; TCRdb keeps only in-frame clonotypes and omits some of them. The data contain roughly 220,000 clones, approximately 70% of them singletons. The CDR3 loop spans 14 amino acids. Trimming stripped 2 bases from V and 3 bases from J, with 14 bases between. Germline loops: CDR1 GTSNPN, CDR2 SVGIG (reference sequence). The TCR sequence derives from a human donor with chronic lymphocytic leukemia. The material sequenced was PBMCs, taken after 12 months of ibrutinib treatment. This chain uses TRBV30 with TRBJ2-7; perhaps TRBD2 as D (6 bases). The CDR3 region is CAWSPGRRDYEQYF. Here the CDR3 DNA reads TGTGCCTGGAGTCCCGGCCGGCGGGACTACGAGCAGTACTTC.